This section outlines one T cell receptor (beta chain) sequence together with its context. Antigen unknown. The source of the sample is a study of T cell repertoires in cytomegalovirus infection. In the study overall: TCR beta signatures that were public indicated CMV infection and matching HLA type. General observations from the study: What dominated the ex vivo response were HLA-C-restricted CMV-specific TCR beta clonotypes. CMV carriers having the relevant HLA were flagged by cumulative public TCR beta family frequency.

CDR1 is SGDLS and CDR2 is YYNGEE in the germline V gene. Trimming took 2 bases from V and 2 from J; bases not matched to a gene: 8. The CDR3 runs to 16 residues. TCRdb reprocessed the reads with MiXCR, giving one entry per CDR3 protein. The sample yields fewer than 200,000 distinct CDR3 sequences, roughly 9.8% seen once. Sequenced: PBMCs. The receptor was derived from a human donor in good health (CMV status not recorded). Some clones in this sample may be carry-over from other donors' samples. J is TRBJ2-3 and V is TRBV9; 7 positions match TRBD2. The CDR3 coding sequence is TGTGCCAGCAGCGTCTCCGGCGGGGGTATCACAGATACGCAGTATTTT. Translation gives CASSVSGGGITDTQYF.